This is a list of T cell receptor beta chains from one sample in a study of identical twins. From the 5' RACE reads, TCRdb called clonotypes with MiXCR, one entry per CDR3 protein. This sample has around 650,000 distinct CDR3 sequences, with roughly 7.1% found just once. These data were also reused for a study on yellow fever vaccine responses in identical twins.

The material sequenced was PBMCs. The receptors stem from a woman aged 18-35 years in good health. Both conserved end residues are part of each CDR3. D genes are given only for firm matches. Clone size is not always given. Where it is, it says once, few, many or a class for expanded clones.

clone size | D gene | J gene | V gene | CDR3 DNA | CDR3 protein
NA | TRBD2 | TRBJ2-2 | TRBV6-5 | TGTGCCAGCAGTTACTCCTTTGCGGGGGGTTTCGGGACCGGGGAGCTGTTTTTT | CASSYSFAGGFGTGELFF
few | TRBD2 | TRBJ2-1 | TRBV18 | TGTGCCAGCTCACCTCAGACTAGCGGGCACAATGAGCAGTTCTTC | CASSPQTSGHNEQFF
few | NA | TRBJ2-3 | TRBV4-2 | TGTGCCAGCAGCCAAGATCCAGGGGGGGTTTTTGATACGCAGTATTTT | CASSQDPGGVFDTQYF
many | NA | TRBJ2-3 | TRBV12-3/TRBV12-4 | TGTGCCAGCAGGCCCTGGGACGGCCCCACAGATACGCAGTATTTT | CASRPWDGPTDTQYF
NA | NA | TRBJ2-2 | TRBV12-3/TRBV12-4 | TGTGCCAGCAGTTGGTTCGGTGGCCCGCGGGGCACCGGGGAGCTGTTTTTT | CASSWFGGPRGTGELFF
NA | TRBD1 | TRBJ1-5 | TRBV15 | TGTGCCACCAGCAGACCGACAGGGGATAATCAGCCCCAGCATTTT | CATSRPTGDNQPQHF
few | TRBD2 | TRBJ2-7 | TRBV5-4 | TGTGCCAGCAGCTTGCGGACTAGCGGGTTGTTCAGCGAGCAGTACTTC | CASSLRTSGLFSEQYF
NA | TRBD2 | TRBJ2-1 | TRBV3-1 | TGTGCCAGCAGGATCACTAGCGGGGGCAGGTATGAGCAGTTCTTC | CASRITSGGRYEQFF
few | NA | TRBJ2-1 | TRBV6-1 | TGTGCCAGCAGTGAAGCGCCAGCGGAGCCCTACAATGAGCAGTTCTTC | CASSEAPAEPYNEQFF
many | TRBD1 | TRBJ1-5 | TRBV12-3/TRBV12-4 | TGTGCCAGCAGTCCAGACAGGGTAGCAAAGTCTCAGCCCCAGCATTTT | CASSPDRVAKSQPQHF
few | NA | TRBJ1-5 | TRBV6-5 | TGTGCCAGCAGTTACTCGGAGCCCAGCAATCAGCCCCAGCATTTT | CASSYSEPSNQPQHF
few | NA | TRBJ2-2 | TRBV4-1 | TGCGCCAGCAGCCTCTTTGGGGACCCCACCGGGGAGCTGTTTTTT | CASSLFGDPTGELFF
NA | NA | TRBJ2-1 | TRBV18 | TGTGCCAGCTCATTTTCCGGGACGGCACAATATGAGCAGTTCTTC | CASSFSGTAQYEQFF
few | TRBD1 | TRBJ2-6 | TRBV11-2 | TGTGCCACCAGGGGACAGGGACTATTCAACGCTGGGGCCAACGTCCTGACTTTC | CATRGQGLFNAGANVLTF
many | NA | TRBJ1-1 | TRBV12-3/TRBV12-4 | TGTGCCAGCAGTTCTGGGGCGATCAGGGGAAAAGCTTTCTTT | CASSSGAIRGKAFF
many | NA | TRBJ1-1 | TRBV7-3 | TGTGCCAGCAGCTTAGCAGGCGGACCAAGGACTGAAGCTTTCTTT | CASSLAGGPRTEAFF
many | NA | TRBJ2-1 | TRBV10-3 | TGTGCCATCATACGACAGCTAGGGGACAATGAGCAGTTCTTC | CAIIRQLGDNEQFF
few | TRBD2 | TRBJ2-7 | TRBV7-8 | TGTGCCAGCAGCTTAAAGTGGGTGGCGGGAGGGTACTCCGAGCAGTACTTC | CASSLKWVAGGYSEQYF
many | TRBD1 | TRBJ2-5 | TRBV29-1 | TGCAGCGTTCCCTCTCGACAGGGGATCGAGGAGACCCAGTACTTC | CSVPSRQGIEETQYF
few | TRBD1 | TRBJ1-1 | TRBV5-1 | TGCGCCAGCCAAGCAGTAATCCAACAGGGGACTGAAGCTTTCTTT | CASQAVIQQGTEAFF
many | NA | TRBJ1-5 | TRBV3-1 | TGTGCCAGCAGCCAAATAATCAGCAATCAGCCCCAGCATTTT | CASSQIISNQPQHF
few | NA | TRBJ1-6 | TRBV12-3/TRBV12-4 | TGTGCCACCGCGTCGGGTACTAATTCACCCCTCCACTTT | CATASGTNSPLHF
few | TRBD2 | TRBJ2-1 | TRBV20-1 | TGCAGTGCCACCGGGACTAGCGGGAGTATTAGGGATGAGCAGTTCTTC | CSATGTSGSIRDEQFF
NA | NA | TRBJ2-3 | TRBV5-1 | TGCGCCAGCAGCAAGGACAATGAGAGTAACTCCCTCACAGATACGCAGTATTTT | CASSKDNESNSLTDTQYF
NA | NA | TRBJ2-1 | TRBV20-1 | TGCAGTGGCCAGGGGTTCTCCTACAATGAGCAGTTCTTC | CSGQGFSYNEQFF
many | NA | TRBJ1-4 | TRBV4-1 | TGCGCCAGCAGCCTACCCGGATCCCGGGGTGAAAAACTGTTTTTT | CASSLPGSRGEKLFF
many | TRBD1 | TRBJ1-1 | TRBV29-1 | TGCAGCGTTGAGGACAGGGCGCCGGCTTTCTTT | CSVEDRAPAFF
few | TRBD1 | TRBJ1-2 | TRBV7-6 | TGTGCCAGCAGCTCGGGACAGGGCCTTAACTATGGCTACACCTTC | CASSSGQGLNYGYTF
few | TRBD2 | TRBJ2-4 | TRBV20-1 | TGCAGTGCCCCTCTAGCGGGAGGGGGAGCCAAAAACATTCAGTACTTC | CSAPLAGGGAKNIQYF
NA | NA | TRBJ2-5 | TRBV2 | TGTGCCAGCAGAGAAAATAGCGGCCAAGAGACCCAGTACTTC | CASRENSGQETQYF
many | TRBD2 | TRBJ2-1 | TRBV11-3 | TGTGCCAGCAGCCCCGGGACTAGCGGGGGCTCCTACAATGAGCAGTTCTTC | CASSPGTSGGSYNEQFF
NA | TRBD2 | TRBJ2-7 | TRBV7-9 | TGTGCCAGCAGCCCTGCTAGCGGGAGTAGCCACGAGCAGTACTTC | CASSPASGSSHEQYF
many | NA | TRBJ2-1 | TRBV7-2 | TGTGCCAGCAGCTTAAGGTTAAGGGACAATGAGCAGTTCTTC | CASSLRLRDNEQFF
few | TRBD2 | TRBJ2-3 | TRBV20-1 | TGCAGTGCTGGCGGGAGATCGGGAGGCTCGCGCACAGATACGCAGTATTTT | CSAGGRSGGSRTDTQYF
NA | NA | TRBJ1-6 | TRBV21-1 | TGTGCCAGCAGCAAAAGGCCAGCCAATAATTCACCCCTCCACTTT | CASSKRPANNSPLHF